The 30 T cell receptor beta chains listed next were all sequenced from one sample in a study of CD8 T cells in Susac syndrome. Random hexamers were used to reverse transcribe 0.5 to 1 ug of RNA. TCRdb recomputed calls from the immunoSEQ multiplex PCR reads with MiXCR, one row per CDR3 protein. The sample contains roughly 200,000 distinct CDR3 sequences, 95% of which appear only once. Material: CD4+ T cells from PBMCs. All receptors derive from a human donor with multiple sclerosis.

The V call is TRBV2, the J call TRBJ1-1; D might be TRBD1 (5 bases). Deletions cut 3 bases from V and 1 base from J, with 9 bases between. CDR1 SNHLY and CDR2 FYNNEI come from the germline V gene. The CDR3 is made up of 14 amino acids. The CDR3 protein is CASSEGGGNTEAFF. CDR3 in DNA: TGTGCCAGCAGTGAGGGTGGGGGGAACACTGAAGCTTTCTTT.

The chain carries TRBV18 and TRBJ2-7; no firm D call. In germline, CDR1 is KGHSH, CDR2 LQKENI. There are 14 residues in the CDR3. V was shortened by 1 base and J by 1 base, with 8 bases between the two germline ends. CDR3 loop: CASSPLITSYEQYF. The CDR3 DNA reads TGTGCCAGCTCACCACTAATAACTTCCTACGAGCAGTACTTC.

V gene TRBV5-6 combines with J gene TRBJ2-1; 7 bases are a match to TRBD1. Germline trimming cut 3 bases from V and 7 bases from J; bases unmatched to any gene: 13. Germline CDR1 SGHDT, CDR2 YYEEEE. The CDR3 length is 16 residues. The CDR3 sequence is CASSSVRTGWVNEQFF. CDR3 DNA: TGTGCCAGCAGCTCCGTACGGACAGGCTGGGTTAATGAGCAGTTCTTC.

The chain couples TRBV3-1 to TRBJ2-7; D is unresolved. Trimming removed 3 bases at V and 4 bases at J, with 13 bases between. The CDR3 spans 14 residues. Germline CDR1 is LGHDT and CDR2 is YNNKEL (reference sequence). The CDR3 DNA is TGTGCCAGCAGCCATTCAAAGGGCGTATACGAGCAGTACTTC. It specifies CASSHSKGVYEQYF.

The chain combines TRBV25-1 with TRBJ2-7; D is ambiguous. Looked up from germline, CDR1 is MGHDK and CDR2 is SYGVNS. CDR3 size: 14 residues. V was clipped by 2 bases and J by 3 bases, with 11 bases between them. The CDR3 DNA is TGTGCCAGCAGTGAACGAGGCATTAACTACGAGCAGTACTTC. This translates into CASSERGINYEQYF.

The count of this clonotype is one. The chain employs TRBV29-1 and TRBJ2-1, with 7 bases identical to TRBD1. With V trimmed by 4 bases and J by 6 bases, 3 bases remained unmatched. The CDR3 covers 12 residues. CDR1 and CDR2 from the germline V gene are SQVTM and ANQGSEA. In DNA, the CDR3 is TGCAGCGTTGCGACAGGGACCAATGAGCAGTTCTTC. It yields the protein CSVATGTNEQFF.

This chain links TRBV29-1 with TRBJ1-1; D remains unclear. V was shortened by 8 bases and J by 1 base, with 14 bases between the two germline ends. CDR1 is SQVTM and CDR2 is ANQGSEA in the germline V gene. This CDR3 is 13 amino acids long. The CDR3 nucleotides are TGCAGCCTCCTCCCCCGGGGGAACACTGAAGCTTTCTTT. This translates into CSLLPRGNTEAFF.

The rearrangement uses TRBV18 and TRBJ1-1, with D possibly matching TRBD1 (6 bases). V was shortened by 3 bases and J by 2 bases, with 13 bases between the two germline ends. CDR1 and CDR2 (germline): KGHSH, LQKENI. This CDR3 comprises 15 residues. CDR3 nucleotide sequence: TGTGCCAGCTCACCGTCGACAGGCCTTAACACTGAAGCTTTCTTT. As protein: CASSPSTGLNTEAFF.

This chain connects TRBV5-1 to TRBJ2-5, with 7 bases lining up with TRBD1. Germline CDR1 is SGHRS and CDR2 is YFSETQ. CDR3 length: 14 residues. The V and J ends lost 4 bases and 2 bases, in that order; junction bases with no gene match: 5. CDR3 region: CASSVMTGQETQYF. Written as DNA, the CDR3 is TGCGCCAGCAGCGTGATGACAGGGCAAGAGACCCAGTACTTC.

The chain uses TRBV28 and TRBJ1-5; TRBD1 aligns across 12 bases. With V trimmed by 6 bases and J by 2 bases, 11 bases remained unmatched. CDR1 is MDHEN, CDR2 SYDVKM, per germline. The CDR3 has 18 amino acids. CDR3: CASSQWGQGAMGNQPQHF. The CDR3 nucleotides read TGTGCCAGCAGCCAGTGGGGACAGGGGGCGATGGGCAATCAGCCCCAGCATTTT. Full variable domain (rest looked up from reference TRBV28 and TRBJ1-5): DVKVTQSSRYLVKRTGEKVFLECVQDMDHENMFWYRQDPGLGLRLIYFSYDVKMKEKGDIPEGYSVSREKKERFSLILESASTNQTSMYLCASSQWGQGAMGNQPQHFGDGTRLSIL.

The chain has TRBV5-4 and TRBJ1-2; maybe TRBD1 (6 bases). This CDR3 is built from 15 residues. The V end lost 0 bases, the J end lost 8 bases, and 17 bases lay between the germline ends. From germline, CDR1 is SGHNT and CDR2 YYREEE (reference sequence). The CDR3 spells CASSLAESGVWGYTF. The CDR3 DNA reads TGTGCCAGCAGCTTGGCCGAGTCAGGGGTATGGGGCTACACCTTC.

The chain couples TRBV30 to TRBJ1-2, with 9 bases lining up with TRBD1. From germline, CDR1 is GTSNPN and CDR2 SVGIG (reference sequence). This CDR3 has 16 amino acids. J lost 7 bases, V lost 4 bases, and 16 bases had no gene match. CDR3 bases: TGTGCCTGGAATGCAAATCGAGGGACAGGGTTGTCTGGCTACACCTTC. Translation gives CAWNANRGTGLSGYTF.

This sequence joins TRBV3-1 and TRBJ1-2, with D hard to call. CDR3 length: 15 residues. From germline, CDR1 is LGHDT and CDR2 YNNKEL (reference sequence). V shed 0 bases and J shed 7 bases, with 15 bases lying between them. CDR3 nucleotides: TGTGCCAGCAGCCAAGATCTTGTTTGGGGTATTGGCTACACCTTC. It codes for CASSQDLVWGIGYTF.

The chain recombines TRBV6-6 with TRBJ1-1, with a tentative D call TRBD1 (5 bases). The germline gives CDR1 MNHNY, CDR2 SVGAGI (reference sequence). CDR3 length equals 15 residues. With 6 bases removed from V and 3 bases from J, the gap between germline ends came to 17 bases. The CDR3 nucleotides read TGTGCCAGCAGACCTCAAAGGGGTGCGGACACTGAAGCTTTCTTT. Protein sequence: CASRPQRGADTEAFF.

The V and J genes are TRBV20-1 and TRBJ2-3; 10 bases map to TRBD1. Germline V gene sequence: CDR1 DFQATT, CDR2 SNEGSKA (reference sequence). J lost 2 bases, V lost 3 bases, and 2 bases had no gene match. The CDR3 extends over 14 amino acids. The CDR3 region is CSARTGGTTDTQYF. The CDR3 DNA follows: TGCAGTGCTAGGACAGGGGGCACCACAGATACGCAGTATTTT.

This rearrangement joins TRBV4-1 to TRBJ2-5; either TRBD1 or TRBD2 may supply D (5 bases each). Trimming removed 1 base at V and 1 base at J, with 10 bases between. The CDR3 is 15 amino acids. Germline CDR1 reads MGHRA; CDR2 reads YSYEKL. CDR3 sequence reads: CASSQAGSVQETQYF. The CDR3 DNA sequence: TGCGCCAGCAGCCAAGCAGGGAGCGTCCAAGAGACCCAGTACTTC.

This CDR3 reads CSATRETIRIDRAFF. CDR3 coding DNA: TGCAGTGCCACCCGGGAGACAATCCGGATTGACAGAGCTTTCTTT. V gene TRBV20-1 combines with J gene TRBJ1-1; a possible D gene is TRBD1 (5 bases). Germline loops: CDR1 DFQATT, CDR2 SNEGSKA (reference sequence). This CDR3 is 15 amino acids long. The V and J ends lost 6 bases and 10 bases respectively, with 27 bases between them.

The chain has TRBV3-1 and TRBJ2-3; D might be TRBD1 or TRBD2, each matching 5 bases. This CDR3 region has 15 residues. The V end lost 4 bases, the J end lost 2 bases, and 13 bases lay between the germline ends. Germline V CDR1 and CDR2: LGHDT, YNNKEL (reference sequence). The CDR3 DNA is TGTGCCAGCAGCCTAAGGGACCTGCCCACAGATACGCAGTATTTT. Translation gives CASSLRDLPTDTQYF.

The chain joins TRBV20-1 to TRBJ1-1, with 8 bases aligning to TRBD1. Germline trimming cut 5 bases from V and 3 bases from J; bases unmatched to any gene: 8. Germline CDR1 is DFQATT and CDR2 is SNEGSKA (reference sequence). The CDR3 spans 14 residues. CDR3 in DNA: TGCAGTGCTTACTCGGACAGGGCAGACACTGAAGCTTTCTTT. Its protein is CSAYSDRADTEAFF.

The gene calls are TRBV5-1 and TRBJ2-1, with D perhaps matching TRBD1 or TRBD2 (6 bases each). CDR1 SGHRS and CDR2 YFSETQ come from the germline V gene. The length of the CDR3 is 16 residues. Trimming removed 7 bases at V and 0 bases at J, with 17 bases between. The CDR3 spells CASYSGGGSSYNEQFF. CDR3 sequence (DNA): TGCGCCAGCTACTCAGGAGGGGGGAGCTCCTACAATGAGCAGTTCTTC.

The DNA for the CDR3 is TGTGCCAGCAGCGCGTTGGCCGGGTCCAACTATGGCTACACCTTC. Its protein product is CASSALAGSNYGYTF. The chain carries TRBV7-3 and TRBJ1-2; D not certain. CDR1 and CDR2 from the germline V gene are SGHTA and FQGTGA. CDR3 length: 15 amino acids. Trimming took off 5 bases at V and 2 bases at J, with 15 bases between the two ends.

The chain recombines TRBV29-1 with TRBJ2-2; 8 bases are a match to TRBD1. The CDR3 loop spans 13 amino acids. CDR1 is SQVTM, CDR2 ANQGSEA, per germline. The V segment lost 6 bases and the J segment 4 bases; nucleotides outside the gene matches: 4. CDR3 loop: CSVGQGSTGELFF. DNA for the CDR3: TGCAGCGTCGGACAGGGATCCACCGGGGAGCTGTTTTTT.

This clonotype occurred once. The chain employs TRBV28 and TRBJ2-3, with 11 bases fitting TRBD2. V gave up 7 bases and J gave up 0 bases; unmatched junction bases: 3. From germline, CDR1 is MDHEN and CDR2 SYDVKM. The CDR3 contains 15 residues. CDR3 protein: CASTGTSGSTDTQYF. DNA for the CDR3: TGTGCCAGCACGGGGACTAGCGGCAGCACAGATACGCAGTATTTT.

This clonotype was counted between two and nine times. This chain uses TRBV29-1 with TRBJ2-3; no reliable D call. Germline lookup yields CDR1 SQVTM and CDR2 ANQGSEA. The CDR3 consists of 12 residues. Trimming shortened V by 7 bases and J by 6 bases, and 14 bases separated the two germline ends. The CDR3 sequence is CSALVGSDTQYF. CDR3 bases: TGCAGCGCCCTCGTGGGTTCCGATACGCAGTATTTT.

This chain connects TRBV9 to TRBJ1-2, with D possibly matching TRBD1 (6 bases). CDR3 length: 15 amino acids. Per germline, CDR1 SGDLS and CDR2 YYNGEE. Trimming removed 2 bases from V and 5 bases from J, with 16 bases in between. The CDR3 is CASSVSVGDIYGYTF. The CDR3 DNA follows: TGTGCCAGCAGCGTCTCGGTGGGGGACATTTATGGCTACACCTTC.

V and J are TRBV6-1 and TRBJ2-3; D is undetermined. Looked up from germline, CDR1 is MNHNS and CDR2 is SASEGT. Trimming took 0 bases from V and 6 from J, leaving 10 bases between them. The CDR3 loop spans 14 amino acids. CDR3 nucleotide sequence: TGTGCCAGCAGTGAAGCGTTAGCAAGGGATACGCAGTATTTT. This sequence encodes CASSEALARDTQYF.

J is TRBJ1-2 and V is TRBV23-1, with TRBD1 as a possible D gene (5 bases). TRBV23-1 is noted as an ORF with a role that remains uncertain. V was cut by 3 bases and J by 3 bases, with 17 bases left in between. The CDR3 extends over 16 amino acids. The CDR3 spells CASSQQGRRNYYGYTF. The CDR3 bases are TGCGCCAGCAGTCAGCAGGGACGCCGTAACTACTATGGCTACACCTTC.

The chain recombines TRBV7-2 with TRBJ1-2; TRBD1 matches 7 bases. This CDR3 has 14 amino acids. CDR1 and CDR2 from the germline V gene are SGHTA and FQGNSA. Trimming took 0 bases from V and 4 from J; bases not matched to a gene: 2. CDR3: CASSLAQGPYGYTF. In DNA form, the CDR3 reads TGTGCCAGCAGCTTAGCACAGGGGCCCTATGGCTACACCTTC.

The rearrangement uses TRBV20-1 and TRBJ2-3; tentatively, D is TRBD1 (5 bases). The germline V gene has CDR1 DFQATT and CDR2 SNEGSKA (reference sequence). This CDR3 has 17 amino acids. Deletions cut 6 bases from V and 3 bases from J, with 25 bases between. The CDR3 DNA follows: TGCAGTGCGAGGACCTGGGGCAGCTTAAGTATGACAGATACGCAGTATTTT. Protein sequence: CSARTWGSLSMTDTQYF.

The DNA of the CDR3 is TGTGCCAGCAGTTTACCCCAGGAATTTAGCCGGAGCGAGCAGTACTTC. Its translation is CASSLPQEFSRSEQYF. The chain has TRBV28 and TRBJ2-7; D gene uncertain. Germline V gene lookup returns CDR1 MDHEN and CDR2 SYDVKM. The CDR3 contains 16 residues. The V gene lost 2 bases and the J gene lost 6 bases, with 20 bases spanning the gap.